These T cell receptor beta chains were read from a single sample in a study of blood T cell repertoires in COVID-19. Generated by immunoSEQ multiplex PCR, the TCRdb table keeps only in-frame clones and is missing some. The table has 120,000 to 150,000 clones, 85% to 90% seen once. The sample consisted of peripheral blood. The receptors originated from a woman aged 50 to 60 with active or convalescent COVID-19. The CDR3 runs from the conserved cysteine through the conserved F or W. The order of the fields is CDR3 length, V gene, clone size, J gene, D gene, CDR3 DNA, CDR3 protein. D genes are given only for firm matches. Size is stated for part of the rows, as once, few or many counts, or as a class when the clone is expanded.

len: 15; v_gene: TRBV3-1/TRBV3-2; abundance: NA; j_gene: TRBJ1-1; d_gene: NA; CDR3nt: TGTGCCAGCAGCCAAACCAGGGTTGGCGGCACTGAAGCTTTCTTT; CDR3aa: CASSQTRVGGTEAFF
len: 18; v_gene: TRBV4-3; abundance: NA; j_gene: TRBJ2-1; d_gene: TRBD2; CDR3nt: TGCGCCAGCAGCCAAGATATTCTAGCGGGAGGTGGATCCAATGAGCAGTTCTTC; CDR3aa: CASSQDILAGGGSNEQFF
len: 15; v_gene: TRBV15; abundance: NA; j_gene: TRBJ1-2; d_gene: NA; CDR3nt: TGTGCCACCAGCAGAGGAGGAGGGGTTAACTATGGCTACACCTTC; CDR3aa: CATSRGGGVNYGYTF
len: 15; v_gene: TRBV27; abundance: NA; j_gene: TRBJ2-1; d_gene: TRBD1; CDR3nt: TGTGCCAGCAGTTTCGGGACAGAAGTATACAATGAGCAGTTCTTC; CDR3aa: CASSFGTEVYNEQFF
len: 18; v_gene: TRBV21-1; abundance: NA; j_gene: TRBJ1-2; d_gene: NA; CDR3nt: TGTGCCAGCAGCCTACTGGTAGGCAGGGGGCCCCCTAACTATGGCTACACCTTC; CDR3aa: CASSLLVGRGPPNYGYTF
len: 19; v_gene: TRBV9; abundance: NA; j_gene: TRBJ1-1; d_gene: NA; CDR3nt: TGTGCCAGCAGCGTAGTCGTACTTGAGGTCAACTCTTTGGTGGGTGAAGCTTTCTTT; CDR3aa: CASSVVVLEVNSLVGEAFF
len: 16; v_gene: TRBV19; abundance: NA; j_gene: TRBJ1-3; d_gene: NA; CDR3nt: TGTGCCAGTACTCGTATATCGTCTTCCTCTGGAAACACCATATATTTT; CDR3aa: CASTRISSSSGNTIYF
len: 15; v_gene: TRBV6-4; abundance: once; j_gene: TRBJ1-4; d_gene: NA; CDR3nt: TGTGCCAGCAGTGAAGGACAGACTACTAATGAAAAACTGTTTTTT; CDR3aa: CASSEGQTTNEKLFF
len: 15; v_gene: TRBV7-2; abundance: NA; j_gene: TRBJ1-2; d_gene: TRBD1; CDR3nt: TGTGCCAGCAGCGCCACTAGTCCGGGACAGCTGGGCTACACCTTC; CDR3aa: CASSATSPGQLGYTF
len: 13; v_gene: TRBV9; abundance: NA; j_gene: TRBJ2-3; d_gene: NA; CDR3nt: TGTGCCAGCAGCGTGCAGGGAGGAGATACGCAGTATTTT; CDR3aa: CASSVQGGDTQYF